This passage covers 28 T cell receptor beta chains from one sample sequenced in a study of T cell repertoires in cytomegalovirus infection. TCRdb re-called the reads with MiXCR, one entry per CDR3 protein. Counted here are some 320,000 distinct CDR3 sequences, 8% to 10% occurring once; the ten biggest clones make up 3.5% to 4.5%. Material for sequencing was PBMCs. The receptor set was obtained from a human donor in good health (CMV status not recorded). Some clones in this sample may be carry-over from other donors' samples.

The rearrangement links TRBV7-2 to TRBJ2-7; maybe TRBD1 (6 bases). The V end was cut by 3 bases, the J end by 4 bases, with 13 bases between. CDR1 and CDR2 from the germline V gene are SGHTA and FQGNSA. CDR3 length equals 14 residues. CDR3 loop: CASSFPGQAYEQYF. The DNA for the CDR3 is TGTGCCAGCAGCTTCCCGGGACAAGCTTACGAGCAGTACTTC.

This clonotype was recorded a few times. This CDR3 reads CASSLVKMTGGSSYEQYF. Written as DNA, the CDR3 is TGTGCCAGCAGCTTAGTGAAAATGACAGGGGGCAGCTCCTACGAGCAGTACTTC. The chain recombines TRBV7-2 with TRBJ2-7; TRBD1 aligns across 10 bases. CDR1 is SGHTA and CDR2 is FQGNSA in the germline V gene. Trimming removed 1 base from V and 0 bases from J; junction bases left unmatched: 9. There are 18 residues in the CDR3.

A note on this clonotype: One base away lies a much larger clone, so this may be a sequencing read error. The genes are TRBV28 and TRBJ1-5, with 7 bases matching TRBD1. The CDR3 totals 16 residues. Germline values: CDR1 MDHEN, CDR2 SYDVKM. The CDR3 sequence is CTSRADRDSSYQPQHF. CDR3 sequence (DNA): TGTACCAGCAGAGCAGATCGGGACAGCTCCTATCAGCCCCAGCATTTT.

This clonotype was picked up many times. The rearrangement links TRBV7-2 to TRBJ1-1; maybe TRBD1 (6 bases). The CDR3 is 17 residues long. Germline V gives CDR1 SGHTA, CDR2 FQGNSA. V was trimmed by 1 base and J by 0 bases, leaving 15 bases between them. The CDR3 sequence is CASSLVRGRTMNTEAFF. Written as DNA, the CDR3 is TGTGCCAGCAGCTTAGTCAGGGGCCGTACCATGAACACTGAAGCTTTCTTT.

V gene TRBV28 combines with J gene TRBJ2-5; TRBD1 matches at 9 bases. The germline gives CDR1 MDHEN, CDR2 SYDVKM. J was trimmed by 5 bases and V by 3 bases; bases with no gene match: 4. This CDR3 comprises 14 residues. CDR3 nucleotides: TGTGCCAGCAGTTTCACCGGACAGGGGGAGACCCAGTACTTC. It specifies CASSFTGQGETQYF.

This clonotype was recorded at least ten times. The chain combines TRBV7-9 with TRBJ2-1, with 9 bases aligning to TRBD1. Germline assignment: CDR1 SEHNR and CDR2 FQNEAQ (reference sequence). CDR3 length: 15 amino acids. The V and J ends lost 2 bases and 5 bases, in that order; junction bases with no gene match: 4. CDR3 DNA: TGTGCCAGCAGCTTAAGGGACAGGGCCAACAATGAGCAGTTCTTC. It specifies CASSLRDRANNEQFF.

This clonotype was detected only a few times. The CDR3 DNA follows: TGTGCCAGCTCCCCCGGCGGGTGGCAAGAGACCCAGTACTTC. Translated, it gives CASSPGGWQETQYF. V gene TRBV25-1 combines with J gene TRBJ2-5; TRBD2 is a possible D gene (5 bases). Trimming removed 8 bases at V and 2 bases at J, with 15 bases between. CDR1 and CDR2 (germline): MGHDK, SYGVNS. The CDR3 has 14 amino acids.

The CDR3 loop reads CASSPAGGANYGYTF. The CDR3 DNA reads as TGTGCCAGCAGCCCCGCCGGTGGGGCTAACTATGGCTACACCTTC. The chain uses TRBV7-2 and TRBJ1-2, with unresolved D. Germline V gene lookup returns CDR1 SGHTA and CDR2 FQGNSA. The CDR3 runs to 15 residues. V lost 5 bases and J 0 bases, leaving 13 bases between the germline ends.

Many counts were recorded for this clonotype. The chain links TRBV9 to TRBJ2-1, with D possibly being TRBD1 (6 bases). Germline V gene sequence: CDR1 SGDLS, CDR2 YYNGEE. Trimming cost V 2 bases and J 7 bases, with 13 bases left between them. This CDR3 spans 14 amino acids. CDR3 nucleotide sequence: TGTGCCAGCAGCGTCTCACAGGGTGGGAATGAGCAGTTCTTC. Its translation is CASSVSQGGNEQFF.

The sample holds many counts of this clonotype. This chain connects TRBV7-2 to TRBJ2-3, with 12 bases fitting TRBD2. The CDR3 is made up of 19 amino acids. Germline values: CDR1 SGHTA, CDR2 FQGNSA. The ends lost 2 bases at V and 2 bases at J; junction bases unmatched: 11. The CDR3, as DNA: TGTGCCAGCAGCTTAAGAGGAGGACTAGCGGGATTCCCCACAGATACGCAGTATTTT. Translating it yields CASSLRGGLAGFPTDTQYF.

This clonotype was seen ten or more times. The chain carries TRBV6-2 or TRBV6-3 and TRBJ1-1; 9 positions agree with TRBD1. V shed 6 bases, J shed 4 bases, and the junction held 9 bases outside the gene matches. CDR3 length equals 15 residues. Germline loops: CDR1 MNHEY, CDR2 SVGEGT. CDR3 in DNA: TGTGCCAGCAGGAAGACAGGGGGAGAGGGCACTGAAGCTTTCTTT. Its translation: CASRKTGGEGTEAFF.

There are a few counts of this clonotype. The chain carries TRBV4-2 and TRBJ2-2; tentative D call: TRBD2 (5 bases). V was cut by 0 bases and J by 3 bases, with 11 bases left in between. Per the germline V gene, CDR1 is LGHNA and CDR2 is YNFKEQ. The CDR3 runs 16 residues. The CDR3 reads CASSQDALVYTGELFF. As DNA, the CDR3 is TGTGCCAGCAGCCAAGATGCACTAGTCTACACCGGGGAGCTGTTTTTT.

This clonotype was seen at least ten times. This sequence joins TRBV7-2 and TRBJ2-7; TRBD2 matches at 12 bases. This CDR3 region has 17 residues. With V trimmed by 5 bases and J by 0 bases, 8 bases remained unmatched. The V gene's germline CDR1 is SGHTA and CDR2 FQGNSA. The CDR3 nucleotides are TGTGCCAGCAGCCCCCCCCAGACTAGCGGGAGCTCCTACGAGCAGTACTTC. The encoded protein is CASSPPQTSGSSYEQYF.

In its sample, this clonotype was seen a few times. The chain combines TRBV7-2 with TRBJ2-5; D remains unclear. Germline V CDR1 and CDR2: SGHTA, FQGNSA. V was shortened by 1 base and J by 2 bases, with 8 bases between the two germline ends. The CDR3 covers 14 residues. In DNA, the CDR3 is TGTGCCAGCAGCTTAGTTACTCCACAAGAGACCCAGTACTTC. Protein sequence: CASSLVTPQETQYF.

V and J are TRBV7-9 and TRBJ1-1, with a weak D call TRBD1 (6 bases). Trimming took off 0 bases at V and 7 bases at J, with 12 bases between the two ends. Germline-derived CDR1 and CDR2 are SEHNR and FQNEAQ (reference sequence). This CDR3 region has 14 residues. The chain's CDR3 is CASSLAGGAREAFF. The CDR3 DNA reads as TGTGCCAGCAGCTTAGCGGGGGGGGCCCGTGAAGCTTTCTTT. The whole variable domain, filled in from reference TRBV7-9 and TRBJ1-1, reads DTGVSQNPRHKITKRGQNVTFRCDPISEHNRLYWYRQTLGQGPEFLTYFQNEAQLEKSRLLSDRFSAERPKGSFSTLEIQRTEQGDSAMYLCASSLAGGAREAFFGQGTRLTVV.

A word on this clonotype: Relative to the germline gene, one junction end is altered; a read error may explain this. V usage is TRBV7-9 and J usage is TRBJ1-6; no clear D gene. The CDR3 sequence is 12 residues long. The germline V gene encodes CDR1 SEHNR and CDR2 FQNEAQ (reference sequence). In DNA, the CDR3 is TGTGCCAGCAGCTCCTATAATTCACCCCCCCACTTT. Amino acid sequence: CASSSYNSPPHF.

This clonotype was seen repeatedly, ten times or more. This chain connects TRBV11-2 to TRBJ2-2; D gene unclear. V gave up 5 bases and J gave up 6 bases, with 16 bases separating them. The germline gives CDR1 SGHAT, CDR2 FQNNGV. The CDR3 length is 15 residues. The CDR3 loop reads CASSPGGRFSGELFF. The CDR3 DNA is TGTGCCAGCAGCCCCGGTGGCAGGTTCTCCGGGGAGCTGTTTTTT.

This chain uses TRBV14 with TRBJ1-1, with TRBD1 matching 7 bases. The CDR3 has 12 residues. V lost 4 bases and J lost 11; bases outside the gene matches: 7. Germline-derived CDR1 and CDR2 are SGHDN and FVKESK. The CDR3 protein is CASSRDRESAFF. CDR3 coding DNA: TGTGCCAGCAGCCGTGACAGGGAGTCGGCTTTCTTT.

This clonotype was seen at least ten times. The rearrangement links TRBV11-1 to TRBJ2-1; 11 bases align to TRBD2. CDR1 is SGHAT, CDR2 FQDESV, per germline (reference sequence). The length of the CDR3 is 17 residues. The J segment lost 4 bases and the V segment lost 2 bases, leaving 7 bases of the junction unmatched. For the CDR3, the DNA is TGTGCCAGCAGCTTATCGTTAGGACTAGCGGGTTACAATGAGCAGTTCTTC. Its protein is CASSLSLGLAGYNEQFF.

This chain links TRBV12-3 or TRBV12-4 with TRBJ2-7; no firm D call. Trimming took 5 bases from V and 5 from J, leaving 16 bases between them. The CDR3 runs to 14 residues. CDR3: CASSAQAWVHEQYF. The CDR3 nucleotides read TGTGCCAGCAGTGCGCAGGCTTGGGTGCACGAGCAGTACTTC.

This clonotype was observed a few times. The chain links TRBV7-7 to TRBJ2-2, with 8 nucleotides matching TRBD2. V lost 5 bases, J lost 5 bases, and 4 bases stayed unmatched. Germline V lookup: CDR1 SSHAT, CDR2 FNYEAQ (reference sequence). The CDR3 is 14 amino acids. For the CDR3, the DNA is TGTGCCAGCAGCATCGGGGGGGCGACCGGGGAGCTGTTTTTT. Its translation: CASSIGGATGELFF.

This clonotype has more than one count but fewer than ten. The chain is built from TRBV7-6 and TRBJ2-5, with D possibly being TRBD2 (7 bases). Germline V gives CDR1 SGHVS, CDR2 FNYEAQ. This CDR3 has 14 residues. The V end was cut by 7 bases, the J end by 6 bases, with 18 bases between. The CDR3 protein is CASTAGGARQTQYF. CDR3 coding DNA: TGTGCCAGCACCGCTGGGGGGGCTCGGCAGACCCAGTACTTC.

In this sample, this clonotype turned up a few times. CDR3 sequence (DNA): TGTGCCAGCAGCTTATTCTCAGATACGCAGTATTTT. It specifies CASSLFSDTQYF. The chain links TRBV7-2 to TRBJ2-3, with unresolved D. This CDR3 is built from 12 residues. From germline, CDR1 is SGHTA and CDR2 FQGNSA. V shed 2 bases and J shed 4 bases, with 4 bases lying between them.

This chain links TRBV19 with TRBJ2-5; D call uncertain. The CDR3 totals 12 residues. Germline CDR1 LNHDA, CDR2 SQIVND (reference sequence). V shed 9 bases and J shed 4 bases, with 12 bases lying between them. The CDR3 sequence: CASSWTGETQYF. CDR3 nucleotides: TGTGCCAGCTCGTGGACCGGAGAGACCCAGTACTTC.

The gene calls are TRBV7-2 and TRBJ1-2; TRBD1 agrees at 7 bases. Looked up from germline, CDR1 is SGHTA and CDR2 is FQGNSA. The CDR3 spans 13 residues. Germline trimming cut 5 bases from V and 4 bases from J; bases unmatched to any gene: 4. The chain's CDR3 is CASSQGQTYGYTF. The CDR3 bases are TGTGCCAGCAGCCAGGGACAGACCTATGGCTACACCTTC.

Here the CDR3 reads CASSELNEQFF. Written as DNA, the CDR3 is TGTGCCAGCAGTGAATTGAATGAGCAGTTCTTC. The rearrangement joins TRBV25-1 to TRBJ2-1; D call uncertain. This CDR3 is 11 amino acids long. V was clipped by 1 base and J by 7 bases, with 2 bases between them. Germline V gene sequence: CDR1 MGHDK, CDR2 SYGVNS.

This clonotype was observed a handful of times. The chain is built from TRBV24-1 and TRBJ2-2; TRBD1 matches at 9 bases. Germline CDR1 and CDR2: KGHDR and SFDVKD. J lost 6 bases, V lost 2 bases, and 3 bases had no gene match. CDR3 size: 15 residues. The CDR3 is CATSDSGTGSGELFF. CDR3 in DNA: TGTGCCACCAGTGATTCCGGGACAGGGTCCGGGGAGCTGTTTTTT.

This clonotype was detected many times. J is TRBJ2-2 and V is TRBV7-2, with TRBD2 as a possible D gene (6 bases). The ends were cut back, 1 base at V and 9 bases at J, with 9 bases in the middle. This CDR3 has 13 residues. Germline CDR1 and CDR2: SGHTA and FQGNSA. The CDR3 nucleotides are TGTGCCAGCAGCTTAGGGAGGGTCCGGGAGCTGTTTTTT. Protein sequence: CASSLGRVRELFF.